What follows describes a single T cell receptor beta chain. This receptor's antigen is unknown. No per-base quality is available; no much larger clone lies one base away. Using the deep immunoSEQ assay, TCR CDR3 regions were amplified from genomic DNA by multiplex PCR. Extracted genomic DNA from each cell subset was spread evenly across all wells of several immunoSEQ 96-well plates, with each plate serving as a replicate. For sorted subsets, around 200 ng genomic DNA, equal to tens of thousands of T cell genomes, was loaded into each replicate PCR. The purified libraries were quantified using a Qubit 3.0 fluorometer, sized with a Bioanalyzer 2100, and then quantified again using the KAPA Library Quantification kit. Every immunoSEQ 96-well plate was sequenced on a dedicated single-read 150-cycle Illumina NextSeq 550 flow cell. Turning to the authors' computational methods: The immunoSEQ output contained only junctional sequences without quality scores, so filtering could not match that applied to full-length reads. To assign V/J genes and CDR3, sequences were annotated against IMGT germline references using PyIR, a Python wrapper for IgBLAST v1.9. Reads were filtered out if the reads had weak V/J assignments (E-value above 1e-6), no CDR3, stop codons, out-of-frame junctions, or ambiguous translated residues. V3J clonotypes were defined as sequences sharing an identical inferred V gene, J gene, and CDR3 amino acid sequence. To compute the percentage overlap between repertoires, the number of shared unique clonotypes was divided by the size of the smaller repertoire. Three approaches were used to assess repertoire richness: RTK rarefaction, the Chao1 estimator, and Recon v2.1 estimates of unobserved clonotypes. Generation probabilities were computed with OLGA for all TCRbeta clonotypes obtained by the gDNA method from a handful of donors. Sourced from immuneACCESS, this table was stored by TCRdb with only in-frame sequences that have V and J called. A share of the clones is absent; for the studies checked, an unresolved V gene accounts for under half, and the remainder has no known explanation. The V and J calls and clone size come from that table; D and trimming were worked out from the DNA. Within this sample are approximately 320,000 clones, with approximately 79% of them counted one time only. The top ten constitute 10% of the sample.

This sample was taken from a study of shared clonotypes between healthy human individuals (dated by TCRdb to between 2020 and 2021). At the level of the whole study: The cohort included a few men and a couple of women between 18 and 49 years of age. Per donor, leukapheresis produced somewhere between about 0.94 and 9 billion PBMCs. The study deeply sequenced blood TCR repertoires of about 5 healthy adults to estimate repertoire size and the extent of clonotype sharing between individuals. To increase sequencing depth and limit assay-specific biases, different laboratories used diverse techniques to prepare libraries and sequence TCR repertoires. For each donor, three plates each were used for CD4 naive and CD4 memory, two plates were used for CD8 naive, and one plate was used for CD8 memory.

The donors were healthy, HIV-negative adults who had no recently reported acute infections or vaccinations. Only Caucasian adults living in Nashville, Tennessee, USA were represented among the donors. CD4+ T cells were enriched through magnetic negative selection, after which naive cells were positively selected on CD45RA and the remaining negative fraction served as the memory subset. Blood was collected by leukapheresis, and PBMCs were isolated by Ficoll-Histopaque density gradient centrifugation and then cryopreserved in liquid nitrogen vapor phase. Purity and quantity of every magnetically sorted T cell population were checked by analytical flow cytometry. Each sorted fraction had its genomic DNA isolated and then quantified by UV absorbance on a Nanodrop 2000c. The CDR3 goes from the cysteine to the phenylalanine over 15 residues. Only CDR3 DNA remains: 45 bases, in frame from the first base. Per the germline V gene (reference sequence), LNHDA is the CDR1 and SQIVND is the CDR2. At the junction V is shortened by 4 bases and J by 2 bases; bases outside the gene matches: 5.

The investigation overall reported the following: Pairwise subsampling indicated that sequencing depth was expected to affect the degree of clonotype sharing among donors. Estimated clonotype richness was generally larger for naive than for memory subsets. Sharing across several donors was observed for approximately 5% of naive CD4, 3% to 4% of naive CD8, 2.3% of memory CD4, and about 0.39% of memory CD8 clonotypes. Because the study included only a small number of donors, the genetic and exposure-history diversity represented was limited. Sampling was limited to blood, and TCR repertoires in tissue likely differ from TCR repertoires in blood. Higher generation probabilities were observed for clonotypes shared by all four sorted-subset donors than for non-shared clonotypes. Even with the large sequencing depth, rarefaction of the sorted-subset datasets indicated that sequencing was incomplete.

The specimen sequenced was memory CD4+ T cells sorted from blood. The cell subset or site label on this specimen signifies: CD45RA-negative fraction. The rearrangement joined TRBV19 to TRBJ2-1; TRBD1 agrees with 7 junctional bases. The source is a man younger than 40 in good health. In nucleotide form, the sequence is TGTGCCAGTAGTAAAGACAGGGTCGCCTACAATGAGCAGTTCTTC. It codes for CASSKDRVAYNEQFF.